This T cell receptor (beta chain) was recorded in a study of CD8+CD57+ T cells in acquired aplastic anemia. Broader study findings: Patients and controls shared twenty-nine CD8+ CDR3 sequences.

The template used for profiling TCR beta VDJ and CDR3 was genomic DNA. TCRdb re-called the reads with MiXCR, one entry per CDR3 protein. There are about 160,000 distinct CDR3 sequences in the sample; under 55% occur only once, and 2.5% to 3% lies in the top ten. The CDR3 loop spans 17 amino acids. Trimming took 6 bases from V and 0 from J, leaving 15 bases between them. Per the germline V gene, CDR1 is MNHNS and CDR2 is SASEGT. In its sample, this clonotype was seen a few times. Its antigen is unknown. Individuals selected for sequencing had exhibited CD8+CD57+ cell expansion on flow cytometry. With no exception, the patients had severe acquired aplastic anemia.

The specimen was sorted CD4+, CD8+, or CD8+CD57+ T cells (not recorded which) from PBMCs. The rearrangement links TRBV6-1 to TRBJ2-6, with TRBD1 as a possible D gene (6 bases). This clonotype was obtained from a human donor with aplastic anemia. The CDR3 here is CASRARGSISGANVLTF. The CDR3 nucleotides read TGTGCCAGCAGAGCCAGGGGTTCAATCTCTGGGGCCAACGTCCTGACTTTC.